This passage covers 28 T cell receptor beta chains from one sample sequenced in a study of human T cells and chemical hapten exposure. TCRdb independently ran MiXCR on the RACE reads; one entry per CDR3 protein. The data contain about 380,000 distinct CDR3 sequences, approximately 4.4% of them singletons. Time point given: patch test 1, 2 weeks after DPC sensitization. Treatment in this sample: therapeutic diphenylcyclopropenone sensitization with weekly scalp DPC. The sample consisted of whole blood, taken in connection with sensitization to the hapten diphenylcyclopropenone (DPC). The receptors here all came from a woman in her 50s with alopecia areata. Some clones in this sample may be carry-over from other donors' samples.

The V and J genes are TRBV20-1 and TRBJ2-5; D may be TRBD2 (6 bases). Per germline, CDR1 DFQATT and CDR2 SNEGSKA (reference sequence). The V and J ends lost 5 bases and 9 bases respectively, with 13 bases between them. This CDR3 has 11 residues. The CDR3 DNA is TGCAGTGCTGAACGGGGGTTGCCCCAGTACTTC. Protein product: CSAERGLPQYF.

The chain has TRBV27 and TRBJ1-1; maybe TRBD1 (5 bases). CDR3 size: 14 residues. V was pared by 7 bases and J by 7 bases, with 19 bases between. Germline V gene lookup returns CDR1 MNHEY and CDR2 SMNVEV (reference sequence). Here the CDR3 DNA reads TGTGCCAGCACCACCGGGGGAGATGAAGGTGAAGCTTTCTTT. This gives the protein CASTTGGDEGEAFF.

This chain uses TRBV9 with TRBJ2-1; 16 bases are a match to TRBD2. The V gene's germline CDR1 is SGDLS and CDR2 YYNGEE. V was clipped by 0 bases and J by 7 bases; unmatched bases: 4. The CDR3 has 17 amino acids. The CDR3 sequence: CASSVGGLAGGPNEQFF. CDR3 nucleotide sequence: TGTGCCAGCAGCGTAGGGGGACTAGCGGGAGGGCCAAATGAGCAGTTCTTC.

There are many counts of this clonotype. The gene calls are TRBV28 and TRBJ1-3; no clear D. The germline V and J ends were trimmed by 7 bases and 3 bases, with 16 bases remaining between them. Germline assignment: CDR1 MDHEN and CDR2 SYDVKM. The CDR3 sequence is 15 residues long. The CDR3 sequence is CASIPIAEGGNTIYF. The CDR3 nucleotides read TGTGCCAGCATCCCGATCGCCGAAGGTGGAAACACCATATATTTT.

This clonotype was counted many times. The chain links TRBV14 to TRBJ1-3; D is ambiguous. This CDR3 contains 12 residues. Germline CDR1 reads SGHDN; CDR2 reads FVKESK. The V end lost 2 bases, the J end lost 2 bases, and 1 base lay between the germline ends. The CDR3, as DNA: TGTGCCAGCAGCCAAACTGGAAACACCATATATTTT. Protein product: CASSQTGNTIYF.

This clonotype has just a few counts. V gene TRBV28 combines with J gene TRBJ2-4; 7 nucleotides line up with TRBD2. Trimming at V came to 2 bases and at J to 0 bases, leaving 7 bases not matched to a gene. The CDR3 sequence is 17 residues long. CDR1 is MDHEN and CDR2 is SYDVKM in the germline V gene. The CDR3 DNA follows: TGTGCCAGCAGTTTAGTCGTGGGAGGGACAGCCAAAAACATTCAGTACTTC. Encoded protein: CASSLVVGGTAKNIQYF. The entire variable domain, with the rest obtained from reference TRBV28 and TRBJ2-4, is as follows: DVKVTQSSRYLVKRTGEKVFLECVQDMDHENMFWYRQDPGLGLRLIYFSYDVKMKEKGDIPEGYSVSREKKERFSLILESASTNQTSMYLCASSLVVGGTAKNIQYFGAGTRLSVL.

This clonotype has at least ten counts. The rearrangement links TRBV7-2 to TRBJ2-1; D possibly corresponds to TRBD2 (6 bases). Per the germline V gene, CDR1 is SGHTA and CDR2 is FQGNSA. The CDR3 is 15 amino acids. Trimming removed 2 bases from V and 6 bases from J, with 14 bases in between. This CDR3 is CASSLLGGVANEQFF. CDR3 sequence (DNA): TGTGCCAGCAGCTTATTAGGAGGGGTAGCCAATGAGCAGTTCTTC.

This clonotype was observed at least ten times. The chain has TRBV29-1 and TRBJ1-1, with D uncertain. The V gene's germline CDR1 is SQVTM and CDR2 ANQGSEA. Trimming stripped 4 bases from V and 3 bases from J, with 9 bases between. This CDR3 comprises 12 residues. This CDR3 reads CSVALFDTEAFF. The CDR3 region has the DNA TGCAGCGTTGCTCTGTTTGACACTGAAGCTTTCTTT.

This clonotype was picked up many times. The chain couples TRBV6-5 to TRBJ2-3; 8 bases line up with TRBD2. From germline, CDR1 is MNHEY and CDR2 SVGAGI. Trimming cost V 0 bases and J 0 bases; bases outside gene matches: 5. CDR3 size: 17 residues. Here the CDR3 reads CASSYSGRGVSTDTQYF. CDR3 bases: TGTGCCAGCAGTTACTCGGGGCGGGGGGTAAGCACAGATACGCAGTATTTT.

There are a few counts of this clonotype. The V gene is TRBV7-9, the J gene TRBJ1-5; TRBD1 aligns across 8 bases. The V segment lost 10 bases and the J segment 3 bases; nucleotides outside the gene matches: 2. The CDR3 loop spans 12 amino acids. The V gene's germline CDR1 is SEHNR and CDR2 FQNEAQ (reference sequence). The CDR3 DNA reads as TGTGCCACACAGGGGGACAATCAGCCCCAGCATTTT. Translating it yields CATQGDNQPQHF.

This clonotype was seen a few times. The CDR3 nucleotides are TGTGCCAGCAGTTTATCCTGGAATCAGCCCCAGCATTTT. This codes for CASSLSWNQPQHF. The chain is built from TRBV27 and TRBJ1-5; D unresolved. This CDR3 has 13 residues. Trimming stripped 0 bases from V and 4 bases from J, with 4 bases between. CDR1 and CDR2 from the germline V gene are MNHEY and SMNVEV (reference sequence).

A few counts support this clonotype. CDR3 region: CASSSGGAGQPQHF. In nucleotides, the CDR3 is TGTGCCAGCAGCTCAGGGGGGGCAGGTCAGCCCCAGCATTTT. This chain uses TRBV7-9 with TRBJ1-5, with 7 nucleotides matching TRBD1. CDR1 SEHNR and CDR2 FQNEAQ come from the germline V gene (reference sequence). The J segment lost 6 bases and the V segment lost 4 bases, leaving 6 bases of the junction unmatched. The CDR3 consists of 14 residues.

The chain uses TRBV3-1 and TRBJ1-1; the D is unclear. The CDR3 has 15 residues. CDR1 is LGHDT and CDR2 is YNNKEL in the germline V gene (reference sequence). V lost 0 bases and J 4 bases, leaving 12 bases between the germline ends. The CDR3 loop is CASSQEGGVSTEAFF. CDR3 nucleotide sequence: TGTGCCAGCAGCCAAGAGGGCGGGGTGAGCACTGAAGCTTTCTTT. Full variable domain (rest looked up from reference TRBV3-1 and TRBJ1-1): DTAVSQTPKYLVTQMGNDKSIKCEQNLGHDTMYWYKQDSKKFLKIMFSYNNKELIINETVPNRFSPKSPDKAHLNLHINSLELGDSAVYFCASSQEGGVSTEAFFGQGTRLTVV.

CDR3 protein: CATSRDLFVEQPQHF. The CDR3 nucleotides read TGTGCCACCAGCAGAGATCTTTTCGTTGAACAGCCCCAGCATTTT. This chain uses TRBV15 with TRBJ1-5; D gene ambiguous. The CDR3 contains 15 residues. Trimming left V 0 bases short and J 7 bases short, with 13 bases between. Germline CDR1 and CDR2: LNHNV and YYDKDF (reference sequence).

This clonotype was counted ten times or more. The chain links TRBV30 to TRBJ2-2; perhaps TRBD2 as D (7 bases). CDR3 length equals 15 residues. With 1 base removed from V and 4 bases from J, the gap between germline ends came to 13 bases. CDR1 is GTSNPN and CDR2 is SVGIG in the germline V gene (reference sequence). The CDR3 DNA reads TGTGCCTGGAGTGCCGTCGGGGGGCGCACCGGGGAGCTGTTTTTT. This encodes CAWSAVGGRTGELFF.

This clonotype occurred many times. The rearrangement joins TRBV5-4 to TRBJ2-1, with 9 positions matching TRBD1. Germline loops: CDR1 SGHNT, CDR2 YYREEE (reference sequence). The length of the CDR3 is 15 residues. J gave up 6 bases and V 2 bases, and 6 bases lay outside the gene matches. The CDR3 reads CASSFSRTGANEQFF. The CDR3 DNA reads as TGTGCCAGCAGCTTTTCGCGGACAGGGGCCAATGAGCAGTTCTTC.

This clonotype was counted many times. The rearrangement links TRBV4-1 to TRBJ1-4, with 7 positions matching TRBD1. V shed 0 bases, J shed 7 bases, and the junction held 11 bases outside the gene matches. This CDR3 has 17 residues. CDR1 and CDR2 (germline): MGHRA, YSYEKL. The CDR3 DNA sequence: TGCGCCAGCAGCCAAGATTCGAAAGGGGGCTCTAGTGAAAAACTGTTTTTT. Amino acid sequence: CASSQDSKGGSSEKLFF.

This clonotype was observed at least ten times. J is TRBJ1-6 and V is TRBV7-9, with D perhaps matching TRBD1 (5 bases). Germline V lookup: CDR1 SEHNR, CDR2 FQNEAQ (reference sequence). V shed 3 bases and J shed 8 bases, with 17 bases lying between them. The CDR3 has 16 amino acids. In nucleotides, the CDR3 is TGTGCCAGCAGCTTCAACCGGGACGGACCATATTCACCCCTCCACTTT. Protein sequence: CASSFNRDGPYSPLHF.

This clonotype was found many times. This sequence joins TRBV20-1 and TRBJ2-3; 9 positions agree with TRBD1. The V gene end was trimmed by 3 bases and the J gene end by 1 base; junction bases not matched to a gene: 11. Germline CDR1 and CDR2: DFQATT and SNEGSKA (reference sequence). The CDR3 spans 17 residues. CDR3 coding DNA: TGCAGTGCTAGTCCTCCTACAGGGGGCCATGGCACAGATACGCAGTATTTT. The encoded protein is CSASPPTGGHGTDTQYF.

J is TRBJ2-7 and V is TRBV20-1; 7 positions match TRBD2. This CDR3 is built from 15 residues. Trimming took 0 bases from V and 6 from J; bases not matched to a gene: 11. Germline loops: CDR1 DFQATT, CDR2 SNEGSKA (reference sequence). CDR3 coding DNA: TGCAGTGCTAGAGATTTAGGAGGGAGGGCGGTCGAGCAGTACTTC. Its translation is CSARDLGGRAVEQYF.

This clonotype was seen at least ten times. The V call is TRBV9, the J call TRBJ1-1; maybe TRBD1 (6 bases). The CDR3 has 20 amino acids. The germline V gene has CDR1 SGDLS and CDR2 YYNGEE. V gave up 3 bases and J gave up 0 bases, with 27 bases separating them. The CDR3 is CASSDPLDRSSPWMNTEAFF. The CDR3 DNA follows: TGTGCCAGCAGCGACCCCCTTGACAGGTCGTCCCCGTGGATGAACACTGAAGCTTTCTTT.

This clonotype appeared a few times. CDR3 bases: TGCAGTGCCCCTAGACAGACTAGCACAGATACGCAGTATTTT. Amino acids: CSAPRQTSTDTQYF. V and J are TRBV20-1 and TRBJ2-3, with a possible D match to TRBD1 (5 bases). V was trimmed by 6 bases and J by 0 bases, leaving 13 bases between them. Germline V gene sequence: CDR1 DFQATT, CDR2 SNEGSKA (reference sequence). The CDR3 covers 14 residues.

A single count supports this clonotype. V gene TRBV19 combines with J gene TRBJ1-4; tentative D call: TRBD1 (6 bases). From germline, CDR1 is LNHDA and CDR2 SQIVND (reference sequence). This CDR3 is built from 19 residues. V dropped 5 bases and J dropped 0 bases, with 22 bases sitting between them. The CDR3 nucleotides are TGTGCCAGTAGTCTTCAGACAGGAAGAACCTTTGCAACTAATGAAAAACTGTTTTTT. This encodes CASSLQTGRTFATNEKLFF.

There are a few counts of this clonotype. The chain combines TRBV6-1 with TRBJ2-3; D not certain. The germline gives CDR1 MNHNS, CDR2 SASEGT. Trimming cost V 2 bases and J 0 bases, with 6 bases left between them. The CDR3 runs 14 residues. This CDR3 reads CASSEWASTDTQYF. The CDR3 nucleotides are TGTGCCAGCAGTGAATGGGCTAGCACAGATACGCAGTATTTT.

The chain is built from TRBV12-3 or TRBV12-4 and TRBJ1-2; D is undetermined. The V and J ends lost 7 bases and 7 bases respectively, with 13 bases between them. The CDR3 runs to 12 residues. The CDR3 loop reads CASTKLGFGYTF. The CDR3 DNA sequence: TGTGCCAGCACCAAGCTAGGGTTTGGCTACACCTTC.

This chain connects TRBV5-4 to TRBJ2-1; D ambiguous. The CDR3 spans 16 residues. Germline CDR1 SGHNT, CDR2 YYREEE (reference sequence). V was shortened by 6 bases and J by 0 bases, with 16 bases between the two germline ends. CDR3 region: CASTWEGWSSYNEQFF. The CDR3 coding sequence is TGTGCCAGCACCTGGGAAGGGTGGAGCTCCTACAATGAGCAGTTCTTC.

This clonotype was recorded at least ten times. The chain employs TRBV27 and TRBJ1-2; D is perhaps TRBD1 (5 bases). The germline V and J ends were trimmed by 11 bases and 5 bases, with 15 bases remaining between them. CDR3 length: 12 amino acids. Germline loops: CDR1 MNHEY, CDR2 SMNVEV (reference sequence). Here the CDR3 DNA reads TGTGCCTCCCGCTCGGGGGTATATGGCTACACCTTC. Protein: CASRSGVYGYTF.

The table lists this clonotype with many counts. This chain joins TRBV27 and TRBJ2-1, with a weak D call TRBD2 (5 bases). Deletions cut 3 bases from V and 4 bases from J, with 10 bases between. The CDR3 sequence is 14 residues long. Germline V lookup: CDR1 MNHEY, CDR2 SMNVEV (reference sequence). CDR3 amino acids: CASSFRLQYNEQFF. CDR3 sequence (DNA): TGTGCCAGCAGTTTTCGACTACAATACAATGAGCAGTTCTTC.